Listed below are T cell receptor beta chains from one sample, sequenced in a study of type 1 regulatory T cells. TCRdb reprocessed the reads with MiXCR, giving one entry per CDR3 protein. The table has about 100,000 distinct CDR3 sequences, roughly 31% seen once. The source material was CD4+ T cells, either the whole sample or a sorted fraction (not recorded which). The receptor set was obtained from a human donor in good health. Each CDR3 is given with its conserved first and last residue. D genes are given only for firm matches. Expanded clones are given a class, and other clones once, few, many or no size at all.

j_call: TRBJ1-1; clone_size: few; v_call: TRBV6-1; d_call: -; cdr3_aa: CASSEDGNTEAFF; cdr3_nt: TGTGCCAGCAGTGAAGATGGGAACACTGAAGCTTTCTTT
j_call: TRBJ2-7; clone_size: -; v_call: TRBV5-6; d_call: TRBD2; cdr3_aa: CASSFLAGSREQYF; cdr3_nt: TGTGCCAGCAGCTTTCTAGCGGGAAGTCGGGAGCAGTACTTC
j_call: TRBJ2-7; clone_size: -; v_call: TRBV5-6; d_call: -; cdr3_aa: CASSHRTRGHYEQYF; cdr3_nt: TGTGCCAGCAGCCATCGGACTCGAGGACACTACGAGCAGTACTTC
j_call: TRBJ2-7; clone_size: few; v_call: TRBV11-2; d_call: TRBD1; cdr3_aa: CASSPVGDRALAEQYF; cdr3_nt: TGTGCCAGCAGTCCGGTGGGGGACAGGGCCCTGGCCGAGCAGTACTTC
j_call: TRBJ2-1; clone_size: many; v_call: TRBV5-1; d_call: TRBD2; cdr3_aa: CASSFLAGDNEQFF; cdr3_nt: TGCGCCAGCAGCTTTCTAGCGGGAGATAATGAGCAGTTCTTC
j_call: TRBJ2-3; clone_size: few; v_call: TRBV5-1; d_call: -; cdr3_aa: CASSSAHPNTQYF; cdr3_nt: TGCGCCAGCAGCTCCGCACACCCCAATACGCAGTATTTT
j_call: TRBJ2-7; clone_size: few; v_call: TRBV10-3; d_call: TRBD2; cdr3_aa: CAIKASGTYEQYF; cdr3_nt: TGTGCCATCAAGGCTAGCGGGACCTACGAGCAGTACTTC
j_call: TRBJ2-6; clone_size: few; v_call: TRBV24-1; d_call: -; cdr3_aa: CATSDLDGANVLTF; cdr3_nt: TGTGCCACCAGTGATTTGGATGGGGCCAACGTCCTGACTTTC
j_call: TRBJ1-4; clone_size: few; v_call: TRBV6-6; d_call: -; cdr3_aa: CASSSLGHPIDEKLFF; cdr3_nt: TGTGCCAGCAGTAGCCTAGGACACCCAATAGATGAAAAACTGTTTTTT
j_call: TRBJ1-5; clone_size: -; v_call: TRBV7-2; d_call: -; cdr3_aa: CASSPRVDQPQHF; cdr3_nt: TGTGCCAGCAGCCCGAGGGTGGATCAGCCCCAGCATTTT
j_call: TRBJ2-2; clone_size: -; v_call: TRBV4-2; d_call: -; cdr3_aa: CAGSQESGTNTGELFF; cdr3_nt: TGTGCCGGCAGCCAAGAATCCGGGACTAACACCGGGGAGCTGTTTTTT
j_call: TRBJ2-5; clone_size: few; v_call: TRBV5-5; d_call: -; cdr3_aa: CASSLNRGGETQYF; cdr3_nt: TGTGCCAGCAGCTTGAACAGGGGGGGGGAGACCCAGTACTTC
j_call: TRBJ2-5; clone_size: -; v_call: TRBV15; d_call: -; cdr3_aa: CATSTRQGPGETQNF; cdr3_nt: TGTGCCACCAGCACCAGACAGGGCCCGGGAGAGACCCAGAACTTC
j_call: TRBJ2-5; clone_size: -; v_call: TRBV5-1; d_call: TRBD2; cdr3_aa: CASSATGTSKETQYF; cdr3_nt: TGCGCCAGCAGCGCCACCGGGACTAGCAAAGAGACCCAGTACTTC
j_call: TRBJ1-4; clone_size: -; v_call: TRBV5-1; d_call: -; cdr3_aa: CASSYKLATNEKLFF; cdr3_nt: TGCGCCAGCAGCTACAAACTTGCAACTAATGAAAAACTGTTTTTT
j_call: TRBJ2-7; clone_size: -; v_call: TRBV7-9; d_call: -; cdr3_aa: CASSPRGTTGRSYEQYF; cdr3_nt: TGTGCCAGCAGCCCGAGAGGGACCACCGGGCGCTCCTACGAGCAGTACTTC
j_call: TRBJ2-3; clone_size: few; v_call: TRBV30; d_call: TRBD2; cdr3_aa: CAWKASGSSDTQYF; cdr3_nt: TGTGCCTGGAAAGCTAGCGGGAGCTCAGATACGCAGTATTTT
j_call: TRBJ2-7; clone_size: -; v_call: TRBV7-2; d_call: -; cdr3_aa: CASSSSGSRYEQYF; cdr3_nt: TGTGCCAGCAGCTCGAGCGGGTCCCGCTACGAGCAGTACTTC
j_call: TRBJ1-1; clone_size: -; v_call: TRBV29-1; d_call: TRBD1; cdr3_aa: CSVKDRWDTEAFF; cdr3_nt: TGCAGCGTCAAGGACAGGTGGGACACTGAAGCTTTCTTT
j_call: TRBJ2-1; clone_size: -; v_call: TRBV27; d_call: TRBD2; cdr3_aa: CASRLGYSGSSYNEQFF; cdr3_nt: TGTGCCAGCAGACTTGGGTATAGCGGGAGTTCCTACAATGAGCAGTTCTTC
j_call: TRBJ2-1; clone_size: -; v_call: TRBV4-1; d_call: -; cdr3_aa: CASSRADYNEQFF; cdr3_nt: TGCGCCAGCAGCCGCGCGGATTACAATGAGCAGTTCTTC
j_call: TRBJ1-2; clone_size: -; v_call: TRBV29-1; d_call: -; cdr3_aa: CSVVGHYYGYTF; cdr3_nt: TGCAGCGTTGTCGGACATTACTATGGCTACACCTTC
j_call: TRBJ1-4; clone_size: few; v_call: TRBV5-1; d_call: -; cdr3_aa: CASSLGSRQPTNEKLFF; cdr3_nt: TGCGCCAGCAGCTTGGGATCGAGACAGCCAACTAATGAAAAACTGTTTTTT
j_call: TRBJ1-1; clone_size: few; v_call: TRBV7-8; d_call: -; cdr3_aa: CASSARTAEAFF; cdr3_nt: TGTGCCAGCAGCGCCCGGACAGCTGAAGCTTTCTTT
j_call: TRBJ2-1; clone_size: -; v_call: TRBV2; d_call: TRBD2; cdr3_aa: CASVRTSGSNEQFF; cdr3_nt: TGTGCCAGCGTGAGGACTAGCGGGAGCAATGAGCAGTTCTTC
j_call: TRBJ2-1; clone_size: -; v_call: TRBV20-1; d_call: -; cdr3_aa: CSGLREVSYNEQFF; cdr3_nt: TGCAGTGGCTTGAGGGAGGTCTCCTACAATGAGCAGTTCTTC
j_call: TRBJ2-1; clone_size: few; v_call: TRBV2; d_call: TRBD2; cdr3_aa: CASGGLAGMFGEQFF; cdr3_nt: TGTGCCAGCGGCGGACTAGCGGGGATGTTTGGTGAGCAGTTCTTC
j_call: TRBJ2-2; clone_size: -; v_call: TRBV20-1; d_call: -; cdr3_aa: CSATRVGELFF; cdr3_nt: TGCAGTGCGACTAGGGTCGGGGAGCTGTTTTTT
j_call: TRBJ2-5; clone_size: -; v_call: TRBV12-3/TRBV12-4; d_call: -; cdr3_aa: CASSFVTSGTQYF; cdr3_nt: TGTGCCAGCAGTTTTGTGACTTCAGGGACCCAGTACTTC
j_call: TRBJ2-2; clone_size: -; v_call: TRBV15; d_call: TRBD2; cdr3_aa: CATSRTLADTGELFF; cdr3_nt: TGTGCCACCAGCAGAACCCTAGCGGACACCGGGGAGCTGTTTTTT
j_call: TRBJ2-7; clone_size: -; v_call: TRBV20-1; d_call: TRBD1; cdr3_aa: CSAHIDRGTYEQYF; cdr3_nt: TGCAGTGCTCATATTGACAGGGGTACCTACGAGCAGTACTTC
j_call: TRBJ2-1; clone_size: few; v_call: TRBV11-2; d_call: -; cdr3_aa: CASSPEASVQFF; cdr3_nt: TGTGCCAGCAGCCCAGAGGCTAGCGTGCAGTTCTTC
j_call: TRBJ2-3; clone_size: -; v_call: TRBV5-1; d_call: TRBD2; cdr3_aa: CASSDSGRNTQYF; cdr3_nt: TGCGCCAGCAGCGATAGCGGGAGGAATACGCAGTATTTT
j_call: TRBJ1-2; clone_size: -; v_call: TRBV28; d_call: -; cdr3_aa: CASSGLQEGYTF; cdr3_nt: TGTGCCAGCAGTGGGCTACAGGAAGGCTACACCTTC
j_call: TRBJ2-2; clone_size: -; v_call: TRBV2; d_call: -; cdr3_aa: CASSLNTGELFF; cdr3_nt: TGTGCCAGCAGCCTTAATACCGGGGAGCTGTTTTTT